This T cell receptor (beta chain) was retrieved from a study of long-term antiretroviral therapy in people with HIV. The CDR3 totals 14 residues. The germline V gene has CDR1 MDHEN and CDR2 SYDVKM. Between the trimmed V and J ends, which lost 7 bases and 2 bases, there was a span of 11 bases. Survey level was the resolution at which the v3.0 immunoSEQ assay ran. Sequencing used immunoSEQ multiplex PCR; TCRdb keeps in-frame clones, though not all of them. The data hold 17,000 or so clones, with roughly 80% observed a single time. The rearrangement uses TRBV28 and TRBJ2-2, with D perhaps TRBD1 or TRBD2 (6 bases each). This specimen consisted of unsorted PBMCs, obtained less than 1.3 years before starting antiretroviral therapy. The TCR comes from a man aged 30 to 39 with HIV. As DNA, the CDR3 is TGTGCCAGCATAGGGGGAGGAAACACCGGGGAGCTGTTTTTT. Protein product: CASIGGGNTGELFF.